The sequence of this T cell receptor beta chain was determined in a study of blood T cell repertoires in COVID-19. The wider study: Both acute and convalescent COVID-19 samples were obtained from the United States, Italy and Spain.

Participants' reported clinical history set cohort assignment. Two negative PCRs, clearance, or symptom resolution had been documented for recovered Cohort 3 donors. Using immunoSEQ multiplex PCR, the repertoire was profiled, and TCRdb retains in-frame clones only, with some absent. Among approximately 400,000 clones listed, roughly four fifths were seen once. V lost 8 bases and J lost 5, with 13 bases in between. The length of the CDR3 is 13 residues. Germline V gene lookup returns CDR1 LNHDA and CDR2 SQIVND (reference sequence). This TCR was recovered from a woman aged 45-59 years who had recovered from COVID-19. The chain couples TRBV19 to TRBJ2-4, with D perhaps TRBD1 (6 bases). Source material: PBMCs or T cells enriched from blood (not recorded which). The CDR3 region has the DNA TGTGCCAGTTCGAATACAGGGCAAAACATTCAGTACTTC. Translation gives CASSNTGQNIQYF.